This T cell receptor beta chain derives from a study of blood T cell repertoires in COVID-19 (TCRdb year 2020). Regarding the research as a whole: ImmuneRACE Cohort 3 recovered participants were defined by two consecutive negative NP/OP PCR tests, healthcare professional clearance, or symptom resolution. Collaborator samples came from the United States, Italy and Spain and covered acute and convalescent phases of COVID-19. The prospective study material was composed of cDNA or gDNA derived from T cells, B-cell-depleted T cells, or PBMCs. The dataset comprised deeply sampled blood TCRbeta repertoires from subjects exposed to, actively infected with, or recovered from COVID-19. The repertoires were released in a freely available public database intended as a resource for research on the immune response to SARS-CoV-2. Samples were obtained from the ongoing ImmuneRACE study (first 160 participants) and from 950 to 1,500 subjects provided by 6 global collaborators. A de-identified subject ID, COVID-19 status, age in years and sex were almost always included in the sample metadata. Where HLA class I and class II types were available, the types were taken from metadata supplied by the sample provider, not from assay-based typing.

In the prospective study, participants were roughly 18 to 100 years old, resided in about two dozen geographic areas of the United States, and were enrolled through a virtual design. Cohort assignment in the prospective study relied on participant-reported clinical history from a screening survey and a study questionnaire. Mobile phlebotomists in the prospective study collected whole blood, serum and a nasopharyngeal or oropharyngeal swab from every participant. Over a roughly two-month period, participants in the prospective study had the option of providing additional blood draws and questionnaires. Prospective study blood samples were shipped either frozen or at room temperature before DNA extraction. The immunoSEQ Assay, a bias-controlled multiplex PCR, was used to amplify TCRbeta CDR3 regions from genomic DNA. As for how the authors treated the data: The number of nucleated cells in each sample was estimated from the amplification of reference gene primers within the assay. Sequence reads were collapsed and filtered to measure the absolute abundance of every unique TCRbeta CDR3 rearrangement. For each sample, productive Simpson clonality was calculated by taking the square root of Simpson's diversity index across productive rearrangements. TCRdb limited this immuneACCESS table to in-frame rearrangements with V and J called. A share of clones is missing; checked studies link under half to unresolved V genes, and the rest is unexplained. The V and J calls and clone size are taken from that table; D and trimming were inferred from the DNA. Present in this sample are roughly 160,000 clones, 70% to 85% of which were seen just once. The ten largest clones represent around 19% of the sample.

A word on this clone: The antigen it binds to is not known. Base quality data are lacking; no much larger clone is found one base away.

Sequences SGHRS (CDR1) and YFSETQ (CDR2) are obtained from the germline V gene. The CDR3 contains 17 residues, cysteine and phenylalanine counted. The entry retains the CDR3 DNA only, 51 bases that are in frame from base 1. Trimming removed 0 bases from V and 7 bases from J; the gene matches leave 11 bases unexplained. What the work shows at the level of the full study, not this receptor alone: How much clinical and demographic metadata was included differed by source and by participant, and the metadata was provided uncurated.

The sample consisted of PBMCs or T cells enriched from blood (not recorded which). The rearrangement joined TRBV5-1 to TRBJ2-1; the central 9 bases match TRBD2. The TCR originated in a woman between 65 and 79 years old in a cohort exposed to, infected with or recovered from COVID-19 (not recorded which). The DNA sequence is given as TGCGCCAGCAGCTTGGAACCGGGACTAGCTTCGCGGAATGAGCAGTTCTTC. Protein translation: CASSLEPGLASRNEQFF. The CDR3, completed at both ends by the reference TRBV5-1 and TRBJ2-1 genes, gives the full variable domain KAGVTQTPRYLIKTRGQQVTLSCSPISGHRSVSWYQQTPGQGLQFLFEYFSETQRNKGNFPGRFSGRQFSNSRSEMNVSTLELGDSALYLCASSLEPGLASRNEQFFGPGTRLTVL.